These 27 T cell receptor beta chains were sequenced from one sample in a study of human T cells and chemical hapten exposure. Time point: patch test 3, about 24 weeks after DPC sensitization. Treatment in this sample: therapeutic diphenylcyclopropenone sensitization with weekly scalp DPC. TCRdb processed the RACE reads anew with MiXCR; each CDR3 protein has one entry. This table holds about 190,000 distinct CDR3 sequences, more than 20% found once. This material consisted of whole blood, taken in connection with sensitization to the hapten diphenylcyclopropenone (DPC). Receptors originate from a woman in her thirties or forties with alopecia areata. Some clones in this sample may be carry-over from other donors' samples.

This clonotype was picked up a small number of times. The chain is built from TRBV12-3 or TRBV12-4 and TRBJ2-1; 11 bases fit TRBD2. The length of the CDR3 is 15 residues. V shed 5 bases and J 2 bases; nucleotides not matched to a gene: 2. The chain's CDR3 is CASSRLAGTYNEQFF. The CDR3 coding sequence is TGTGCCAGCAGTCGACTAGCGGGAACCTACAATGAGCAGTTCTTC.

V and J are TRBV7-2 and TRBJ2-1; D gene ambiguous. Germline lookup yields CDR1 SGHTA and CDR2 FQGNSA. Trimming took 0 bases from V and 9 from J, leaving 6 bases between them. The CDR3 is made up of 12 amino acids. CDR3 sequence reads: CASSLAGTEQFF. The CDR3 DNA reads as TGTGCCAGCAGCTTAGCGGGCACTGAGCAGTTCTTC. The variable domain in full, completed from reference TRBV7-2 and TRBJ2-1, reads GAGVSQSPSNKVTEKGKDVELRCDPISGHTALYWYRQSLGQGLEFLIYFQGNSAPDKSGLPSDRFSAERTGGSVSTLTIQRTQQEDSAVYLCASSLAGTEQFFGPGTRLTVL.

This clonotype was observed at least ten times. The chain joins TRBV5-6 to TRBJ2-7; 8 nucleotides line up with TRBD1. V shed 4 bases, J shed 0 bases, and the junction held 3 bases outside the gene matches. CDR3 size: 14 residues. CDR1 is SGHDT and CDR2 is YYEEEE in the germline V gene. The CDR3 sequence is CASSGGTGSYEQYF. The CDR3 DNA is TGTGCCAGCAGCGGGGGGACAGGCTCCTACGAGCAGTACTTC.

This clonotype was picked up a small number of times. V gene TRBV11-2 combines with J gene TRBJ1-4; D might be TRBD1 (6 bases). Trimming shortened V by 4 bases and J by 7 bases, and 16 bases separated the two germline ends. The CDR3 extends over 15 amino acids. Germline V gives CDR1 SGHAT, CDR2 FQNNGV. The CDR3 sequence: CASSSTGTWSEKLFF. CDR3 DNA sequence: TGTGCCAGCAGCTCAACCGGGACATGGAGTGAAAAACTGTTTTTT.

The J gene is TRBJ2-7, the V gene TRBV28; the match to TRBD2 covers 11 bases. This CDR3 has 14 amino acids. Trimming removed 8 bases from V and 2 bases from J; junction bases left unmatched: 5. Per germline, CDR1 MDHEN and CDR2 SYDVKM. CDR3 in DNA: TGTGCCAGCCACATAGCGGGAGGGACCTACGAGCAGTACTTC. Translating it yields CASHIAGGTYEQYF.

The chain recombines TRBV6-1 with TRBJ1-2; D uncertain. Trimming stripped 4 bases from V and 1 base from J, with 10 bases between. CDR3 length: 14 amino acids. Germline CDR1 is MNHNS and CDR2 is SASEGT. The CDR3 region has the DNA TGTGCCAGCAGTGCTGATCCATTTAACTATGGCTACACCTTC. It translates to CASSADPFNYGYTF.

The chain links TRBV10-2 to TRBJ1-1; D not resolved. Trimming left V 3 bases short and J 3 bases short, with 5 bases between. CDR1 is WSHSY and CDR2 is SAAADI in the germline V gene. The CDR3 contains 12 residues. CDR3 in DNA: TGCGCCAGCAGTGACAGGCACACTGAAGCTTTCTTT. This gives the protein CASSDRHTEAFF.

In its sample, this clonotype was seen a few times. The chain joins TRBV3-1 to TRBJ2-1; the D gene is possibly TRBD2 (7 bases). Germline CDR1 LGHDT, CDR2 YNNKEL (reference sequence). The CDR3 has 15 residues. Trimming took 4 bases from V and 6 from J, leaving 16 bases between them. The CDR3 coding sequence is TGTGCCAGCAGCCGAGGTAGTGGGGGGGCCAATGAGCAGTTCTTC. Amino acids: CASSRGSGGANEQFF.

This clonotype showed up many times. The chain employs TRBV24-1 and TRBJ2-5; D not resolved. The CDR3 spans 16 residues. Trimming removed 1 base at V and 2 bases at J, with 13 bases between. Germline V gene sequence: CDR1 KGHDR, CDR2 SFDVKD. The chain's CDR3 is CATSDFSTTLQETQYF. The CDR3 region has the DNA TGTGCCACCAGTGATTTTTCCACTACTCTACAAGAGACCCAGTACTTC.

The chain links TRBV7-2 to TRBJ2-3; D is possibly TRBD2 (5 bases). The V gene lost 7 bases and the J gene lost 7 bases, with 18 bases spanning the gap. Per the germline V gene, CDR1 is SGHTA and CDR2 is FQGNSA. CDR3 length: 14 residues. The CDR3 loop reads CASTGREGLNTQYF. The CDR3 coding sequence is TGTGCCAGCACCGGCCGTGAGGGTTTAAATACGCAGTATTTT.

This clonotype was detected a few times. This sequence joins TRBV6-5 and TRBJ2-7, with 7 bases identical to TRBD1. V trimming: 2 bases; J trimming: 2 bases; junction bases outside the gene matches: 3. CDR3 length: 14 amino acids. Germline V gene data show CDR1 as MNHEY and CDR2 as SVGAGI. The CDR3 nucleotides are TGTGCCAGCAGTTACGTGCAGGGGGCCTACGAGCAGTACTTC. Encoded protein: CASSYVQGAYEQYF.

The chain carries TRBV29-1 and TRBJ2-5; 10 nucleotides agree with TRBD2. Per the germline V gene, CDR1 is SQVTM and CDR2 is ANQGSEA. Trimming cost V 6 bases and J 5 bases; bases outside gene matches: 6. The CDR3 consists of 13 residues. The DNA of the CDR3 is TGCAGCGTAGCTAGCGGGAGTCAGGAGACCCAGTACTTC. Its translation is CSVASGSQETQYF. Based on the CDR3 plus reference TRBV29-1 and TRBJ2-5, the full variable domain is SAVISQKPSRDICQRGTSLTIQCQVDSQVTMMFWYRQQPGQSLTLIATANQGSEATYESGFVIDKFPISRPNLTFSTLTVSNMSPEDSSIYLCSVASGSQETQYFGPGTRLLVL.

In its sample, this clonotype was seen a few times. The J gene is TRBJ2-1, the V gene TRBV7-2; 8 positions match TRBD1. CDR3 size: 16 residues. Germline CDR1 SGHTA, CDR2 FQGNSA. V was pared by 6 bases and J by 2 bases, with 9 bases of the junction left unmatched. The CDR3 sequence: CASRKHQGATYNEQFF. The CDR3 DNA follows: TGTGCCAGCAGAAAACATCAGGGGGCGACCTACAATGAGCAGTTCTTC.

This clonotype appeared a few times. The CDR3 sequence is CATSTTPGTYNEQFF. The CDR3 DNA sequence: TGTGCCACCAGTACCACCCCGGGGACCTACAATGAGCAGTTCTTC. The chain carries TRBV24-1 and TRBJ2-1; D is possibly TRBD2 (5 bases). Trimming stripped 6 bases from V and 2 bases from J, with 13 bases between. This CDR3 is 15 amino acids long. The germline CDR1 and CDR2 sequences are KGHDR and SFDVKD.

CDR3 DNA: TGTGCCAGCAGCTTAGGGGGGACAGGGGAGGCCTATGGCTACACCTTC. Protein: CASSLGGTGEAYGYTF. The rearrangement links TRBV7-2 to TRBJ1-2, with 10 nucleotides matching TRBD1. The CDR3 runs 16 residues. After removal of 1 base from V and 4 bases from J, the junction contained 6 bases not matched to a gene. Per germline, CDR1 SGHTA and CDR2 FQGNSA.

The chain employs TRBV6-5 and TRBJ2-1; a possible D gene is TRBD2 (6 bases). The CDR3 length is 15 residues. The ends were cut back, 6 bases at V and 4 bases at J, with 16 bases in the middle. Germline V lookup: CDR1 MNHEY, CDR2 SVGAGI. CDR3 in amino acids: CASSPGGPPYNEQFF. The DNA for the CDR3 is TGTGCCAGCAGCCCCGGAGGGCCTCCTTACAATGAGCAGTTCTTC.

This clonotype appeared a few times. This chain connects TRBV24-1 to TRBJ1-5, with 8 bases fitting TRBD1. Germline V gene lookup returns CDR1 KGHDR and CDR2 SFDVKD. J was trimmed by 9 bases and V by 4 bases; bases with no gene match: 13. This CDR3 spans 16 amino acids. The CDR3 region has the DNA TGTGCCACCAGTGACTCTGGACAGGGACCGCAATGGCCCCAGCATTTT. Translated: CATSDSGQGPQWPQHF.

The chain combines TRBV6-5 with TRBJ2-7; 9 nucleotides match TRBD2. The CDR3 loop spans 16 amino acids. V lost 0 bases and J lost 4; bases outside the gene matches: 7. CDR1 is MNHEY and CDR2 is SVGAGI in the germline V gene. CDR3 in amino acids: CASSYSRGGGGYEQYF. CDR3 nucleotides: TGTGCCAGCAGTTACTCGAGAGGCGGGGGGGGATACGAGCAGTACTTC.

The chain has TRBV6-1 and TRBJ2-7; D is perhaps TRBD2 (5 bases). Germline CDR1 MNHNS, CDR2 SASEGT. Between the trimmed V and J ends, which lost 1 base and 5 bases, there was a span of 12 bases. The CDR3 contains 14 residues. The CDR3 DNA reads as TGTGCCAGCAGTGAAGAACGGGGTTCGGACGAGCAGTACTTC. Translating it yields CASSEERGSDEQYF.

This chain links TRBV4-3 with TRBJ1-2; 7 bases are a match to TRBD1. The ends lost 0 bases at V and 2 bases at J; junction bases unmatched: 9. The CDR3 covers 17 residues. CDR1 and CDR2 from the germline V gene are LGHNA and YSLEER. The CDR3 loop reads CASSQDPAGTVNYGYTF. CDR3 coding DNA: TGCGCCAGCAGCCAAGATCCGGCAGGGACAGTGAACTATGGCTACACCTTC.

V and J are TRBV18 and TRBJ2-5, with D unclear. This CDR3 is 14 amino acids long. The ends were cut back, 3 bases at V and 3 bases at J, with 11 bases in the middle. Germline loops: CDR1 KGHSH, CDR2 LQKENI. As DNA, the CDR3 is TGTGCCAGCTCACCCTCGACTCCTAAAGAGACCCAGTACTTC. Translation gives CASSPSTPKETQYF.

This clonotype was seen ten or more times. V and J are TRBV20-1 and TRBJ2-1; D may be TRBD1 or TRBD2 (5 bases each). The CDR3 totals 12 residues. Germline loops: CDR1 DFQATT, CDR2 SNEGSKA (reference sequence). Trimming cost V 4 bases and J 7 bases, with 11 bases left between them. The CDR3 DNA reads TGCAGTGCTAAGGGACCAGGGAATGAGCAGTTCTTC. This translates into CSAKGPGNEQFF.

The chain recombines TRBV20-1 with TRBJ2-7, with 7 positions matching TRBD2. The CDR3 loop spans 13 amino acids. The J segment lost 6 bases and the V segment lost 2 bases, leaving 7 bases of the junction unmatched. Germline V gene sequence: CDR1 DFQATT, CDR2 SNEGSKA (reference sequence). CDR3 nucleotides: TGCAGTGCTAGACCCGGGGGGTCAGGCGAGCAGTACTTC. This gives the protein CSARPGGSGEQYF.

This clonotype was detected a few times. This chain uses TRBV6-2 or TRBV6-3 with TRBJ2-3; 9 bases align to TRBD2. The CDR3 covers 16 residues. V shed 7 bases, J shed 5 bases, and the junction held 13 bases outside the gene matches. Germline CDR1 MNHEY, CDR2 SVGEGT. CDR3 coding DNA: TGTGCCAGCACGGACCCATTAGCGGGGGCGGGAGATACGCAGTATTTT. This sequence encodes CASTDPLAGAGDTQYF.

This clonotype was picked up a small number of times. The chain couples TRBV7-2 to TRBJ2-2; possibly TRBD2 for D (6 bases). The germline CDR1 and CDR2 sequences are SGHTA and FQGNSA. This CDR3 has 15 amino acids. The V gene lost 5 bases and the J gene lost 6 bases, with 16 bases spanning the gap. The CDR3 DNA is TGTGCCAGCAGCCCCCTCGCGGGGTCTGCCGGGGAGCTGTTTTTT. Translating gives CASSPLAGSAGELFF.

This chain links TRBV11-3 with TRBJ2-2; TRBD2 aligns across 9 bases. The CDR3 covers 15 residues. Trimming cost V 3 bases and J 2 bases; bases outside gene matches: 1. Germline values: CDR1 SGHNT, CDR2 YENEEA. In DNA form, the CDR3 reads TGTGCCAGCAGCTTGCGGGAGGGCAACACCGGGGAGCTGTTTTTT. As protein: CASSLREGNTGELFF.

This sequence joins TRBV10-3 and TRBJ2-5, with 8 positions matching TRBD1. The germline gives CDR1 ENHRY, CDR2 SYGVKD. V dropped 6 bases and J dropped 1; count of bases not matched to a gene: 1. The CDR3 is 13 residues long. The CDR3 region is CAIRQGAQETQYF. The CDR3 nucleotides read TGTGCCATCAGGCAGGGGGCCCAAGAGACCCAGTACTTC.